This is a list of T cell receptor beta chains from one sample in a study of blood T cell repertoires in COVID-19. Using immunoSEQ multiplex PCR, the repertoire was profiled, and TCRdb retains in-frame clones only, with some absent. The sample records about 180,000 clones, around 76% being singletons. Sequenced: peripheral blood. These receptor sequences come from a woman aged 70-85 years with acute or convalescent COVID-19. The conserved cysteine and the conserved F or W are not part of the CDR3 here.

v_call,cdr3_aa
TRBV6-5,ASRYMTTGDSPLH
TRBV7-2,ASSPTGFGIEAF
TRBV20-1,SASDRGWTGELF
TRBV6-6,ASSFRPDRGNGYT
TRBV5-8,ASSLWTGVRNTEAF
TRBV7-6,ARGDRENTEAF
TRBV23-1,ASSQSHRGGQAYNEQF
TRBV14,ASPINNYGYT
TRBV3-1/TRBV3-2,ASSQRDTQY
TRBV30,ALDRLGGTEAF
TRBV27,ASRAGLPFDEQY
TRBV30,AWSSGIESYEQY
TRBV27,ASSLFGQGSSTGELF
TRBV6-6,ATTYPERGGNEQF
TRBV7-8,ASSLTTLQISGANVLT
TRBV6-2/TRBV6-3,ASSYLADEQF
TRBV6-1,ASSEFRGSNEKLF
TRBV5-8,ASSWVLEDSQETQY
TRBV4-2,ASSQDMGGGGDLIQPQH
TRBV28,ASSYPGTRGSKNTGELF
TRBV25-1,ASSSRTGVKNTGELF
TRBV24-1,ATSDGEGYEQY
TRBV9,ASSVQGGRADTQY
TRBV11-2,ASSRGPTGELF
TRBV5-1,ASSFSPGARGYT
TRBV5-6,ASSYSGGATDTQY
TRBV7-2,ASSFGRRGEYGYT
TRBV7-9,ASRLRDRGTDTQY
TRBV5-4,ASSLGTSMNTEAF
TRBV2,ASSDIQGATTF
TRBV5-6,ASSSRGRGASYEQY
TRBV4-1,ASSQESDRLNTEAF
TRBV30,AWSFTGGERYEQY
TRBV27,ASSFMREGVWEQF
TRBV7-3,ASSLISVPTDTQY
TRBV6-5,ASRTNRDSNQPQH
TRBV10-3,AINDRDRGRYEQY
TRBV6-5,ASSIARGGYGYT
TRBV29-1,SVEQLFETQY
TRBV5-1,ASSLQGASHNSPLH
TRBV4-1,ASSHSQGQNTDTQY
TRBV27,ASSSGHSSYEQY
TRBV7-9,ASSLAGADTQY
TRBV19,ASSIGLVPIYEQY
TRBV2,ASSGIQGNYGYT
TRBV6-2/TRBV6-3,ASSLDRGYNEQF
TRBV28,ASSLPYEKLF
TRBV3-1/TRBV3-2,ASSLQGGGGGGGYT